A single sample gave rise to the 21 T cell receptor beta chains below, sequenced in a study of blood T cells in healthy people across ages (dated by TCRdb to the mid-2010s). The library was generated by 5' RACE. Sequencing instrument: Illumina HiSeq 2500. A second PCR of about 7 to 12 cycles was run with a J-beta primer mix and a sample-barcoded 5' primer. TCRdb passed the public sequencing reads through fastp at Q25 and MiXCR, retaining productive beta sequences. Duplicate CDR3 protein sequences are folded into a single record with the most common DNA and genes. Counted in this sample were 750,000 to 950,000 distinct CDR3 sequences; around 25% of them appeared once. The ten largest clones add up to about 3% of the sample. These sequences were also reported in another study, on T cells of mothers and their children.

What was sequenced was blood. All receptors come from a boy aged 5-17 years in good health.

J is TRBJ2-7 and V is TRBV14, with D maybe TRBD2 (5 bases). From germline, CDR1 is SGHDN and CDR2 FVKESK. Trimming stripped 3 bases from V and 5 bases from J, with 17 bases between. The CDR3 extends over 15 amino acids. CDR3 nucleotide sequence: TGTGCCAGCAGCCACCTTGGGTTTAGCGAGGACGAGCAGTACTTC. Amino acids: CASSHLGFSEDEQYF.

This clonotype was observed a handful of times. CDR3 nucleotide sequence: TGCAGTGCTAGGGCGGGGAATAACAAAGAGACCCAGTACTTC. Amino acids: CSARAGNNKETQYF. The chain joins TRBV20-1 to TRBJ2-5; tentatively, D is TRBD2 (6 bases). V lost 3 bases, J lost 3 bases, and 14 bases lay in between. CDR3 length: 14 residues. The germline V gene has CDR1 DFQATT and CDR2 SNEGSKA (reference sequence).

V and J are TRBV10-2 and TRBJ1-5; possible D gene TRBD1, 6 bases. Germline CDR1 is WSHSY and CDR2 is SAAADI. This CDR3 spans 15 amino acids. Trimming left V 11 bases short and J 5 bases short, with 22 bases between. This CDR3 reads CAVPPGTRNHQPQHF. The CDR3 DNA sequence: TGCGCCGTCCCCCCAGGGACACGTAACCATCAGCCCCAGCATTTT.

In nucleotides, the CDR3 is TGCAGTGCTGGACCCACCCTGGATACGCAGTATTTT. This translates into CSAGPTLDTQYF. This chain links TRBV20-1 with TRBJ2-3; the D is unclear. V was cut by 5 bases and J by 6 bases, with 12 bases left in between. From germline, CDR1 is DFQATT and CDR2 SNEGSKA (reference sequence). The CDR3 covers 12 residues.

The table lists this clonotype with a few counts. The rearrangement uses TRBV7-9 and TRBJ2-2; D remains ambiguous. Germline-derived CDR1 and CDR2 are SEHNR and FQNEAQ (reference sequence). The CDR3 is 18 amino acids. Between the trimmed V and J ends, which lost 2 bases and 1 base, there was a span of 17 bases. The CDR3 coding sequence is TGTGCCAGCAGCTTAATGTATCTTGGCGCTCGGAACACCGGGGAGCTGTTTTTT. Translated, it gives CASSLMYLGARNTGELFF.

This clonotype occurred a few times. CDR3 protein: CASTGWGGRETQYF. CDR3 sequence (DNA): TGCGCCAGCACCGGGTGGGGAGGCCGGGAGACCCAGTACTTC. This sequence joins TRBV10-2 and TRBJ2-5, with a tentative D call TRBD2 (6 bases). V lost 7 bases and J 5 bases, leaving 17 bases between the germline ends. The CDR3 length is 14 residues. Germline CDR1 is WSHSY and CDR2 is SAAADI.

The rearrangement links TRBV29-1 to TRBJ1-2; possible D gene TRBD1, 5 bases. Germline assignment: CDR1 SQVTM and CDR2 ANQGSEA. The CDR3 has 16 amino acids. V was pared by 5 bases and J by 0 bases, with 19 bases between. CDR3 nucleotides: TGCAGCGTTCAGCCGGACACGTCAAACCCTAACTATGGCTACACCTTC. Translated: CSVQPDTSNPNYGYTF.

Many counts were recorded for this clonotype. CDR3 nucleotide sequence: TGTGCCAGCAGCCTCCAGACTAGCGGGGGGGCAGAGACCCAGTACTTC. Encoded protein: CASSLQTSGGAETQYF. The rearrangement joins TRBV13 to TRBJ2-5, with TRBD2 identical over 14 bases. Germline V gene sequence: CDR1 PRHDT, CDR2 FYEKMQ (reference sequence). Germline trimming cut 5 bases from V and 4 bases from J; bases unmatched to any gene: 6. The CDR3 consists of 16 residues.

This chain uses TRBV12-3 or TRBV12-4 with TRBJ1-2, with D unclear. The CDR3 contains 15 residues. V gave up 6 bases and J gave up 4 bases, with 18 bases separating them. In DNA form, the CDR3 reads TGTGCCAGCAGCGACCGCCGGGCCCCGGCCTATGGCTACACCTTC. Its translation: CASSDRRAPAYGYTF.

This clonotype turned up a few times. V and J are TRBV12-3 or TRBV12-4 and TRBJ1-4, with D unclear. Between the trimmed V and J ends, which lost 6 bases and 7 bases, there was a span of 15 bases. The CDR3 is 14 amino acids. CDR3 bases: TGTGCCAGCAGGGCCGACTCCTCGGGTGAAAAACTGTTTTTT. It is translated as CASRADSSGEKLFF.

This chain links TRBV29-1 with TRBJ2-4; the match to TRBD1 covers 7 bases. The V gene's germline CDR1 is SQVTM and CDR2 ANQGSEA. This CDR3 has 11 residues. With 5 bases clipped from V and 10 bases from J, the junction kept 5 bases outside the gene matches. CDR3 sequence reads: CSVWDRLIQYF. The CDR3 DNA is TGCAGCGTTTGGGACAGACTGATTCAGTACTTC.

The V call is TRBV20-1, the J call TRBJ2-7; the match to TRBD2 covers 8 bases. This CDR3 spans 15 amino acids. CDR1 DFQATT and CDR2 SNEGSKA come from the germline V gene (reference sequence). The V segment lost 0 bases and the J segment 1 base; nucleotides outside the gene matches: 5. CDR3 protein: CSARDPRGGSYEQYF. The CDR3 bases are TGCAGTGCTAGAGATCCCCGGGGGGGGTCCTACGAGCAGTACTTC.

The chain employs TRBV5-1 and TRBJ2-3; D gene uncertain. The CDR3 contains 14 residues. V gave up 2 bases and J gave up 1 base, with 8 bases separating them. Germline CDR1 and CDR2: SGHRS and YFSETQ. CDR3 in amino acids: CASSLPVGTDTQYF. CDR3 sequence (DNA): TGCGCCAGCAGCTTACCGGTGGGCACAGATACGCAGTATTTT.

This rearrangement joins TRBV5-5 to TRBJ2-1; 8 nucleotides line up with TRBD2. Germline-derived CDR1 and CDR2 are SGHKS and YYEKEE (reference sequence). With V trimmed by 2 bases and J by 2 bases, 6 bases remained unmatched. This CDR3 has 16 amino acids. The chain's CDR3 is CASSFPPGGPYNEQFF. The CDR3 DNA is TGTGCCAGCAGCTTCCCGCCGGGGGGGCCCTACAATGAGCAGTTCTTC.

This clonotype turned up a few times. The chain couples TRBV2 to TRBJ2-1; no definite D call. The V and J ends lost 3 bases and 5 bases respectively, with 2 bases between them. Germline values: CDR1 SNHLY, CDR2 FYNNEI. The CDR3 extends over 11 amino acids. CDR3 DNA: TGTGCCAGCAGTGATAACAATGAGCAGTTCTTC. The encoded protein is CASSDNNEQFF.

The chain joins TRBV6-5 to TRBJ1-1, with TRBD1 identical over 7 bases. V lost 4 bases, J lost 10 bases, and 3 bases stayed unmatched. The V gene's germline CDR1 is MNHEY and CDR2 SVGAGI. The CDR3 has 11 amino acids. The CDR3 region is CASSFTGVAFF. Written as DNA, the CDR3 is TGTGCCAGCAGTTTTACAGGGGTAGCTTTCTTT.

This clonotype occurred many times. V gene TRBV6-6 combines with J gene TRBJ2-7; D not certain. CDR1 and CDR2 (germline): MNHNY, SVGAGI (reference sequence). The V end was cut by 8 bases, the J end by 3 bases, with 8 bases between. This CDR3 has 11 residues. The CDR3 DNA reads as TGTGCCAGCTCGCGGTACTACGAGCAGTACTTC. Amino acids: CASSRYYEQYF.

The CDR3 DNA reads TGTGCCAGCAGCTTAAGTGGTGGGACGACCCAGTACTTC. Translation: CASSLSGGTTQYF. The J gene is TRBJ2-5, the V gene TRBV7-9; D assignment may be TRBD1 or TRBD2 (5 bases each). Germline V gene lookup returns CDR1 SEHNR and CDR2 FQNEAQ (reference sequence). Trimming removed 2 bases at V and 7 bases at J, with 11 bases between. The CDR3 is made up of 13 amino acids. Full variable domain (missing parts from reference TRBV7-9 and TRBJ2-5): DTGVSQNPRHKITKRGQNVTFRCDPISEHNRLYWYRQTLGQGPEFLTYFQNEAQLEKSRLLSDRFSAERPKGSFSTLEIQRTEQGDSAMYLCASSLSGGTTQYFGPGTRLLVL.

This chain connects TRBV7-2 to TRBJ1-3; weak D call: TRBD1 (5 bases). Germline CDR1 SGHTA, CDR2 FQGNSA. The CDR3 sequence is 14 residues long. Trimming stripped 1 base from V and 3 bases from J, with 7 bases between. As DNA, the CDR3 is TGTGCCAGCAGCTTAGACCAGGGTGGAAACACCATATATTTT. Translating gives CASSLDQGGNTIYF.

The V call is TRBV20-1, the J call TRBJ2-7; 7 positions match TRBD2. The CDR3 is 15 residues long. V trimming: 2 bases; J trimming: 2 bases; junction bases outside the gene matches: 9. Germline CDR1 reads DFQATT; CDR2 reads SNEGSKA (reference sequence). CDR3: CSARPAGTSTYEQYF. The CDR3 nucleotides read TGCAGTGCTAGACCAGCGGGGACTTCTACCTACGAGCAGTACTTC.

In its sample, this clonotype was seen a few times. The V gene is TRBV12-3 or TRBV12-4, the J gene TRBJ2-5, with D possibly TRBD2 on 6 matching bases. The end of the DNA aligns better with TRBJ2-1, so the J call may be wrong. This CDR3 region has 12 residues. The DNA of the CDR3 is TGTGCCAGCAGCCCGGGGAGGAGTGAGCAGTTCTTC. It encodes CASSPGRSEQFF.